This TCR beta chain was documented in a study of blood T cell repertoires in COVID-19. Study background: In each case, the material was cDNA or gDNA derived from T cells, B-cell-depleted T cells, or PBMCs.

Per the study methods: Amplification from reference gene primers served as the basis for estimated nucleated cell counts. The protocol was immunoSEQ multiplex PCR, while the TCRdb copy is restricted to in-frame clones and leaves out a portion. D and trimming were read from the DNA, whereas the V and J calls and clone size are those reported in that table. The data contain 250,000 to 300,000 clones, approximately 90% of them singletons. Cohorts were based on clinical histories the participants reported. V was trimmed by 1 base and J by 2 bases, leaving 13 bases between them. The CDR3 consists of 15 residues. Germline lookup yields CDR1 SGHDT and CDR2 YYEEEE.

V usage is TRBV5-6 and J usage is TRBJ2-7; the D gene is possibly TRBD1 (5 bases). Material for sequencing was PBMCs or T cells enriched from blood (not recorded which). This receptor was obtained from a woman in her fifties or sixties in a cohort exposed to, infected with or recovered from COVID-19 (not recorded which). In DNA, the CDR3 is TGTGCCAGCAGCTTGTGGGGCCTAGGTGCCTACGAGCAGTACTTC. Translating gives CASSLWGLGAYEQYF.